Sequencing of this TCR beta chain was carried out in a study of T cells after yellow fever vaccination. This CDR3 comprises 14 residues. The V and J ends lost 3 bases and 3 bases respectively, with 10 bases between them. This clonotype has a handful of counts. Using its own MiXCR run on the 5' RACE reads, TCRdb lists one record per CDR3 protein. The sample lists some 120,000 distinct CDR3 sequences; about 15% were seen once. The clonotype originates from a man between 18 and 35 years old who received the YFV17D yellow fever vaccine. The sequencing here drew on CD8+ T cells sorted from PBMCs, taken 5 days after the yellow fever booster vaccination. This chain uses TRBV12-3 or TRBV12-4 with TRBJ2-3; D is uncertain. CDR3: CASSFGTRTDTQYF. DNA for the CDR3: TGTGCCAGCAGTTTCGGAACAAGGACAGATACGCAGTATTTT.